The next 23 T cell receptor beta chains were all read from a single sample in a study of patients and donors after allogeneic stem cell transplantation. TCRdb re-analysed the RT-PCR reads in MiXCR, keeping a single row per CDR3 protein. This sample yields some 7,100 distinct CDR3 sequences, of which 12% are seen a single time; around 50% belongs to the top ten. Input material: blood, either unsorted or a sorted T cell fraction (not recorded which). These receptors all come from a human donor who was either an allogeneic HSCT recipient or a stem cell or donor lymphocyte infusion donor (not recorded which). It is not recorded whose cells these are; they may come from a transplant donor.

The sample holds many counts of this clonotype. V is TRBV12-3 or TRBV12-4 and J is TRBJ1-2; possibly TRBD1 for D (5 bases). The CDR3 covers 14 residues. V gave up 6 bases and J gave up 3 bases, with 14 bases separating them. The CDR3 region is CASRGAGTHYGYTF. Here the CDR3 DNA reads TGTGCCAGCAGAGGCGCCGGGACGCACTATGGCTACACCTTC.

This clonotype came up many times. The V and J genes are TRBV14 and TRBJ1-2; D is unresolved. V was trimmed by 1 base and J by 3 bases, leaving 9 bases between them. The CDR3 has 14 amino acids. Per germline, CDR1 SGHDN and CDR2 FVKESK. The CDR3 bases are TGTGCCAGCAGCCAAGTTAGGAGGGACTATGGCTACACCTTC. Its translation is CASSQVRRDYGYTF.

This sequence joins TRBV7-9 and TRBJ2-5, with TRBD2 identical over 10 bases. From germline, CDR1 is SEHNR and CDR2 FQNEAQ (reference sequence). This CDR3 spans 18 amino acids. V lost 6 bases to trimming and J lost 6 bases; unmatched junction nucleotides: 19. The CDR3 region is CASSRLRGPLAGIKTQYF. The CDR3 DNA follows: TGTGCCAGCAGTCGCCTTCGGGGACCACTAGCGGGAATAAAGACCCAGTACTTC.

The rearrangement joins TRBV6-2 or TRBV6-3 to TRBJ2-1; a weak D match, TRBD1 (6 bases). V was shortened by 9 bases and J by 0 bases, with 12 bases between the two germline ends. This CDR3 spans 14 amino acids. Looked up from germline, CDR1 is MNHEY and CDR2 is SVGEGT. The CDR3 DNA sequence: TGTGCCAGTGTGGGACACCTCTCCTACAATGAGCAGTTCTTC. This encodes CASVGHLSYNEQFF.

V is TRBV2 and J is TRBJ1-3; 8 nucleotides align to TRBD1. This CDR3 is 13 amino acids long. Germline values: CDR1 SNHLY, CDR2 FYNNEI. The ends lost 6 bases at V and 4 bases at J; junction bases unmatched: 2. CDR3 DNA: TGTGCCAGCAGGCGGACAGGGGGAAACACCATATATTTT. Its protein is CASRRTGGNTIYF.

This clonotype showed up just a few times. This chain joins TRBV7-9 and TRBJ2-5; D gene ambiguous. With 2 bases removed from V and 2 bases from J, the gap between germline ends came to 9 bases. Germline CDR1 SEHNR, CDR2 FQNEAQ (reference sequence). This CDR3 is built from 14 residues. The CDR3 loop is CASSLFQIQETQYF. The CDR3, as DNA: TGTGCCAGCAGCTTATTTCAGATTCAAGAGACCCAGTACTTC. The full variable domain, in which reference TRBV7-9 and TRBJ2-5 provide the parts outside the CDR3, is DTGVSQNPRHKITKRGQNVTFRCDPISEHNRLYWYRQTLGQGPEFLTYFQNEAQLEKSRLLSDRFSAERPKGSFSTLEIQRTEQGDSAMYLCASSLFQIQETQYFGPGTRLLVL.

This clonotype was counted many times. The V gene is TRBV20-1, the J gene TRBJ2-3; TRBD2 matches 8 bases. The ends lost 3 bases at V and 0 bases at J; junction bases unmatched: 5. Germline V CDR1 and CDR2: DFQATT, SNEGSKA (reference sequence). The CDR3 runs 15 residues. CDR3 bases: TGCAGTGCTAGTATCGGGAGGGTTAGCACAGATACGCAGTATTTT. Amino acids: CSASIGRVSTDTQYF.

This clonotype is classed as medium-sized. V and J are TRBV7-9 and TRBJ2-3, with D unclear. Germline V gives CDR1 SEHNR, CDR2 FQNEAQ (reference sequence). Trimming stripped 4 bases from V and 1 base from J, with 9 bases between. CDR3 size: 14 residues. CDR3 nucleotide sequence: TGTGCCAGCAGCTCCCGGGCCCGCACAGATACGCAGTATTTT. Amino acid sequence: CASSSRARTDTQYF.

The chain combines TRBV29-1 with TRBJ2-7; 7 bases are a match to TRBD1. J lost 0 bases, V lost 6 bases, and 8 bases had no gene match. This CDR3 has 14 residues. Germline-derived CDR1 and CDR2 are SQVTM and ANQGSEA. CDR3 nucleotide sequence: TGCAGCGTCCTACAGGGGTCGAGCTCCTACGAGCAGTACTTC. Translating gives CSVLQGSSSYEQYF.

This clonotype was seen more than once but under ten times. The chain links TRBV25-1 to TRBJ2-1; D is undetermined. V was shortened by 0 bases and J by 6 bases, with 0 bases between the two germline ends. There are 11 residues in the CDR3. The germline CDR1 and CDR2 sequences are MGHDK and SYGVNS. This chain's CDR3 is CASSEYNEQFF. CDR3 DNA: TGTGCCAGCAGTGAATACAATGAGCAGTTCTTC.

The chain joins TRBV4-3 to TRBJ2-4; 10 nucleotides line up with TRBD1. J was trimmed by 7 bases and V by 4 bases; bases with no gene match: 7. This CDR3 has 15 residues. The germline gives CDR1 LGHNA, CDR2 YSLEER. CDR3 nucleotide sequence: TGCGCCAGCAGCCGCGGACAGGGGGTTTGGAACATTCAGTACTTC. It encodes CASSRGQGVWNIQYF.

This clonotype was picked up a small number of times. This chain connects TRBV3-1 to TRBJ1-1, with a possible D match to TRBD1 (5 bases). The CDR3 length is 11 residues. V shed 10 bases and J shed 5 bases, with 11 bases lying between them. Germline loops: CDR1 LGHDT, CDR2 YNNKEL (reference sequence). CDR3 region: CATLGGTEAFF. CDR3 in DNA: TGTGCCACGCTGGGGGGAACTGAAGCTTTCTTT.

This clonotype was recorded at least ten times. The CDR3 DNA reads as TGTGCCAGCAGGGGGCGGGGTAATTCACCCCTCCACTTT. It yields the protein CASRGRGNSPLHF. The V and J genes are TRBV6-5 and TRBJ1-6; a possible D gene is TRBD1 (5 bases). The CDR3 has 13 amino acids. V gave up 6 bases and J gave up 6 bases, with 9 bases separating them. The germline V gene encodes CDR1 MNHEY and CDR2 SVGAGI.

This clonotype was detected only a few times. The chain joins TRBV7-9 to TRBJ2-2; 12 bases map to TRBD1. V lost 4 bases to trimming and J lost 3 bases; unmatched junction nucleotides: 6. Germline CDR1 reads SEHNR; CDR2 reads FQNEAQ (reference sequence). The CDR3 runs 17 residues. CDR3 region: CASSSPGQGAYTGELFF. In nucleotides, the CDR3 is TGTGCCAGCAGCTCCCCGGGACAGGGGGCATACACCGGGGAGCTGTTTTTT.

The chain has TRBV29-1 and TRBJ2-1; tentatively, D is TRBD2 (6 bases). CDR1 SQVTM and CDR2 ANQGSEA come from the germline V gene. Trimming shortened V by 1 base and J by 1 base, and 11 bases separated the two germline ends. This CDR3 is built from 15 residues. CDR3 coding DNA: TGCAGCGTTGAAGTCTGGGACTCATCCTACAATGAGCAGTTCTTC. Translated, it gives CSVEVWDSSYNEQFF.

This clonotype has a count of ten or more. V and J are TRBV4-2 and TRBJ1-2, with D perhaps TRBD1 (5 bases). Trimming shortened V by 3 bases and J by 3 bases, and 8 bases separated the two germline ends. Germline lookup yields CDR1 LGHNA and CDR2 YNFKEQ. The CDR3 spans 13 residues. The DNA for the CDR3 is TGTGCCAGCAGCCAGGGGGATGACTATGGCTACACCTTC. Translation gives CASSQGDDYGYTF.

This clonotype was picked up many times. The chain employs TRBV28 and TRBJ1-2; 8 bases agree with TRBD1. CDR1 is MDHEN and CDR2 is SYDVKM in the germline V gene. The J segment lost 3 bases and the V segment lost 6 bases, leaving 3 bases of the junction unmatched. This CDR3 contains 13 residues. The CDR3: CASSPTGDYGYTF. CDR3 DNA sequence: TGTGCCAGCAGCCCGACAGGGGACTATGGCTACACCTTC.

Ten or more counts support this clonotype. The V and J genes are TRBV10-3 and TRBJ2-5; D remains unclear. This CDR3 is built from 13 residues. V shed 4 bases and J shed 1 base, with 7 bases lying between them. The germline CDR1 and CDR2 sequences are ENHRY and SYGVKD. For the CDR3, the DNA is TGTGCCATCAGTGTTAGCCCCCAAGAGACCCAGTACTTC. As protein: CAISVSPQETQYF.

CDR3 region: CAITQGVGETQYF. The CDR3 bases are TGTGCCATCACCCAGGGAGTGGGAGAGACCCAGTACTTC. J is TRBJ2-5 and V is TRBV10-3; D might be TRBD1 or TRBD2, each matching 5 bases. V lost 7 bases, J lost 4 bases, and 13 bases lay in between. Germline V CDR1 and CDR2: ENHRY, SYGVKD. This CDR3 comprises 13 residues.

In its sample, this clonotype was seen a few times. V is TRBV3-1 and J is TRBJ2-5; D unclear. In germline, CDR1 is LGHDT, CDR2 YNNKEL (reference sequence). The CDR3 sequence is 15 residues long. Trimming pared 0 bases from V and 2 bases from J, leaving 10 bases between. CDR3 in DNA: TGTGCCAGCAGCCAAGATCCTACAGCGCAAGAGACCCAGTACTTC. Translation: CASSQDPTAQETQYF.

This clonotype is medium-sized. This chain joins TRBV5-6 and TRBJ1-1; TRBD1 is a possible D gene (5 bases). Per germline, CDR1 SGHDT and CDR2 YYEEEE. The V end lost 7 bases, the J end lost 5 bases, and 15 bases lay between the germline ends. The CDR3 length is 13 residues. The CDR3 spells CASQPPWGTEAFF. The CDR3 nucleotides are TGTGCCAGCCAACCCCCCTGGGGGACTGAAGCTTTCTTT.

This clonotype was seen a single time. CDR3 nucleotides: TGTGCCAGCAGCGGCCTAGCGGAGTTAGATACGCAGTATTTT. This encodes CASSGLAELDTQYF. This chain uses TRBV9 with TRBJ2-3; 7 nucleotides align to TRBD2. The CDR3 runs to 14 residues. The trim removed 3 bases at V and 5 bases at J, leaving 6 bases unmatched. Germline values: CDR1 SGDLS, CDR2 YYNGEE.

This clonotype was seen many times. The V gene is TRBV3-1, the J gene TRBJ2-3; D is possibly TRBD2 (5 bases). The germline V gene has CDR1 LGHDT and CDR2 YNNKEL (reference sequence). V was shortened by 0 bases and J by 6 bases, with 19 bases between the two germline ends. This CDR3 spans 17 amino acids. The CDR3 spells CASSQDPRATGRDTQYF. CDR3 DNA: TGTGCCAGCAGCCAAGATCCGCGGGCTACCGGACGGGATACGCAGTATTTT.